The present TCR beta chain was sequenced within a study of neurological immune-mediated disorders. CDR3 length equals 16 residues. V lost 4 bases to trimming and J lost 6 bases; unmatched junction nucleotides: 13. The germline V gene has CDR1 ENHRY and CDR2 SYGVKD. There are many counts of this clonotype. A 10-nucleotide random UMI tagged transcripts in template-switch 5'RACE cDNA synthesis. Over 180 million TCR-beta sequences, together covering 15-18 subjects, were produced by every individual sequencing run that was carried out. TCRdb re-derived calls from the 5' RACE reads in MiXCR, one entry per CDR3 protein. The top ten hold 5.5% to 6.5% of the sample, which has over 50,000 distinct CDR3 sequences, about 3.5% seen once.

The V call is TRBV10-3, the J call TRBJ1-1; TRBD1 matches at 8 bases. The TCR originated in a man aged 35 to 55 with multiple sclerosis. Sequencing was carried out using PBMCs. CDR3 DNA sequence: TGTGCCATCAGTGCTCGCGATGGACAGGGAGGTCCTGAAGCTTTCTTT. This translates into CAISARDGQGGPEAFF.